This is a list of T cell receptor beta chains from one sample in a study of T cell responses to AZD1222 COVID-19 vaccine. The table came from immunoSEQ multiplex PCR; TCRdb's copy has only in-frame clones and leaves some out. The table shows under 35,000 clones, with 80% to 95% occurring only once. The sample in question was peripheral blood, obtained on day 0 of AZD1222 vaccination. The source is an adult in good health. Each CDR3 is given with its conserved first and last residue. A D gene is named only where the DNA matches it firmly. Where a row states a size, it is once, few, many or the class of an expanded clone; other rows omit it.

V gene	clone size	J gene	D gene	CDR3 length	CDR3 DNA	CDR3 protein
TRBV11-2	-	TRBJ1-1	-	14	TGTGCCAGCAGCCCCCGACCAGGTGGTACTGAAGCTTTCTTT	CASSPRPGGTEAFF
TRBV15	-	TRBJ1-5	-	13	TGTGCCACCAGCAAAGCTAGCAATCAGCCCCAGCATTTT	CATSKASNQPQHF
TRBV5-1	-	TRBJ1-1	TRBD1	14	TGCGCCAGCAGCGAGGGGACAGGGAGGACTGAAGCTTTCTTT	CASSEGTGRTEAFF
TRBV6-1	-	TRBJ1-2	-	12	TGTGCCAGCAGTGAGGGGTTTGCTGGCTACACCTTC	CASSEGFAGYTF
TRBV6-5	-	TRBJ1-1	-	15	TGTGCCAGCAGCCGCTCCTCCGGGGTGTCGTCTGAAGCTTTCTTT	CASSRSSGVSSEAFF
TRBV6-5	-	TRBJ1-1	-	13	TGTGCCAGCAGTTACCAGGGGAACACTGAAGCTTTCTTT	CASSYQGNTEAFF
TRBV7-9	-	TRBJ1-5	-	16	TGTGCCAGCAGCTTAGTCAGGGCGACTGGCAATCAGCCCCAGCATTTT	CASSLVRATGNQPQHF
TRBV19	-	TRBJ1-4	-	14	TGTGCCAGTAGTATAGTTGGAGCTAATGAAAAACTGTTTTTT	CASSIVGANEKLFF
TRBV5-4	-	TRBJ2-1	TRBD1	15	TGTGCCAGCAGCTTACAGGGGGCGCGGAACAATGAGCAGTTCTTC	CASSLQGARNNEQFF
TRBV7-2	few	TRBJ1-2	-	13	TGTGCCAGCGCCGGGGATAGGTACTATGGCTACACCTTC	CASAGDRYYGYTF
TRBV5-6	once	TRBJ1-3	-	19	TGTGCCAGCAGCCGGGGAGGAGGAAGTCGGCTCAACTCTGGAAACACCATATATTTT	CASSRGGGSRLNSGNTIYF
TRBV5-6	-	TRBJ2-7	TRBD1	17	TGTGCCAGCAGCTTATCCTACTGGGACAGGGGAACCTACGAGCAGTACTTC	CASSLSYWDRGTYEQYF
TRBV9	-	TRBJ1-4	TRBD1	12	TGTGCCAGCCTCGGACAGGGAGGAAAACTGTTTTTT	CASLGQGGKLFF
TRBV6-2/TRBV6-3	-	TRBJ1-5	-	16	TGTGCCAGCAGTCCCGACAGCGGGTATAGCAATCAGCCCCAGCATTTT	CASSPDSGYSNQPQHF
TRBV9	-	TRBJ1-2	TRBD1	13	TGTGCCAGCAGCTTACAGGGGGCTCAGGGCTACACCTTC	CASSLQGAQGYTF
TRBV6-6	-	TRBJ1-4	TRBD1	16	TGTGCCAGCAGCTGGGACAGTCCCAAAGAGAATGAAAAACTGTTTTTT	CASSWDSPKENEKLFF
TRBV19	-	TRBJ1-2	-	12	TGTGCCAGTAGTATATCTTCCTATGGCTACACCTTC	CASSISSYGYTF
TRBV13	-	TRBJ2-3	TRBD2	17	TGTGCCAGCAGCCCGGGATTGGTAGCGGGGAGCACAGATACGCAGTATTTT	CASSPGLVAGSTDTQYF
TRBV30	-	TRBJ1-1	-	13	TGTGCCTGGGCCGGACACCGAAACACTGAAGCTTTCTTT	CAWAGHRNTEAFF
TRBV6-2/TRBV6-3	-	TRBJ1-1	-	14	TGTGCCAGCAGTCTCTCTTTGGGAAACACTGAAGCTTTCTTT	CASSLSLGNTEAFF
TRBV7-6	-	TRBJ1-4	-	16	TGTGCCAGCAGCCGCCGGTACCAGGGGCGGGGTGAAAAACTGTTTTTT	CASSRRYQGRGEKLFF
TRBV15	-	TRBJ1-3	-	13	TGTGCCACCAGCAGAGGAACGGGAAACACCATATATTTT	CATSRGTGNTIYF
TRBV6-2/TRBV6-3	-	TRBJ2-1	TRBD1	16	TGTGCCAGCAGTTCCTGGCGCCAGGGGGCGGACAATGAGCAGTTCTTC	CASSSWRQGADNEQFF